These 7 T cell receptor beta chains share one sample of origin, sequenced in a study of T cells after somatic rescue of genetic block. Libraries were prepared by immunoSEQ multiplex PCR; TCRdb keeps only in-frame clonotypes and omits some of them. This table holds approximately 10,000 clones, around four fifths found once. The specimen sequenced was peripheral blood mononuclear cells (PBMCs). These receptors came from a boy aged 10-17 years.

V is TRBV7-2 and J is TRBJ2-1; TRBD1 matches 9 bases. V shed 4 bases and J 10 bases; nucleotides not matched to a gene: 17. The CDR3 extends over 17 amino acids. Germline V CDR1 and CDR2: SGHTA, FQGNSA. In DNA form, the CDR3 reads TGTGCCAGCAGCTCGAGATTGGGACAGGGTTCTCTATTCGAGCAGTTCTTC. As protein: CASSSRLGQGSLFEQFF.

This chain links TRBV19 with TRBJ1-4; D unresolved. The germline V gene has CDR1 LNHDA and CDR2 SQIVND (reference sequence). V lost 0 bases, J lost 8 bases, and 4 bases lay in between. The CDR3 is made up of 12 amino acids. CDR3 in DNA: TGTGCCAGTAGTATAGATCGGGAAAAACTGTTTTTT. It codes for CASSIDREKLFF.

The chain carries TRBV11-3 and TRBJ2-5, with D hard to call. Germline V gene lookup returns CDR1 SGHNT and CDR2 YENEEA. There are 11 residues in the CDR3. The germline V and J ends were trimmed by 5 bases and 2 bases, with 3 bases remaining between them. CDR3 bases: TGTGCCAGCAGCGATCAAGAGACCCAGTACTTC. As protein: CASSDQETQYF.

Of note for this clone: At one boundary the junction diverges from the germline segment, which might be a read error. V and J are TRBV2 and TRBJ1-1, with 7 bases matching TRBD1. CDR3 length equals 13 residues. CDR1 is SNHLY, CDR2 FYNNEI, per germline. The CDR3 DNA is TGTGCCAGCAGTGTAGACAGGGTCTTTTTTCGGATCTTT. It encodes CASSVDRVFFRIF.

This chain uses TRBV7-9 with TRBJ1-4; 9 bases fit TRBD1. From germline, CDR1 is SEHNR and CDR2 FQNEAQ (reference sequence). J gave up 4 bases and V 4 bases, and 4 bases lay outside the gene matches. The CDR3 covers 15 residues. CDR3 protein: CASSYWTGVNEKLFF. The CDR3, as DNA: TGTGCCAGCAGCTACTGGACAGGGGTTAATGAAAAACTGTTTTTT.

J is TRBJ1-5 and V is TRBV18, with D perhaps TRBD1 (5 bases). The CDR3 consists of 21 residues. CDR1 and CDR2 from the germline V gene are KGHSH and LQKENI. Trimming cost V 5 bases and J 1 base, with 30 bases left between them. The CDR3 sequence is CASSAYEGSHVLEGSNQPQHF. The CDR3 DNA follows: TGTGCCAGCTCAGCCTACGAGGGGTCCCATGTATTGGAGGGGAGCAATCAGCCCCAGCATTTT.

This chain links TRBV15 with TRBJ1-2; no clear D. V shed 5 bases and J shed 8 bases, with 21 bases lying between them. Germline V gene sequence: CDR1 LNHNV, CDR2 YYDKDF (reference sequence). The CDR3 runs to 15 residues. This chain's CDR3 is CATSQDKLWVNGYTF. CDR3 nucleotide sequence: TGTGCCACCAGCCAGGATAAGCTCTGGGTGAACGGCTACACCTTC.